Only a few counts were recorded for the clone carrying this T cell receptor (beta chain). TCRbeta library construction was performed incorporating unique molecular identifiers. A single record per CDR3 protein comes from TCRdb applying MiXCR to the PCR reads. In the table there are around 400,000 distinct CDR3 sequences, around 20% of which are singletons. These data come from a study of T-cell reconstitution after alpha-beta-depleted transplantation in children. The V gene's germline CDR1 is DFQATT and CDR2 SNEGSKA (reference sequence). V shed 3 bases and J shed 2 bases, with 14 bases lying between them. This CDR3 has 14 residues.

Sequencing was performed on PBMCs from the stem cell graft donor, taken from the stem cell graft. The receptor comes from a human donor who donated a stem cell graft to a child with acute myeloid leukemia. The chain employs TRBV20-1 and TRBJ2-7; D perhaps matches TRBD1 (6 bases). The CDR3 DNA reads TGCAGTGCTAGGGGGGCGAGAAGTACCTACGAGCAGTACTTC. Protein product: CSARGARSTYEQYF.